The 8 T cell receptor beta chains listed next were all sequenced from one sample in a study of cytomegalovirus exposure and HLA in healthy donors (dated by TCRdb to 2016 to 2017). The library was prepared using the immunoSEQ multiplex PCR assay. For the multiplex PCR, a mixture combining 60 forward primers for TCR Vbeta segments and 13 reverse primers for TCR Jbeta segments was used. The immuneACCESS repertoire file appears here via TCRdb, limited to in-frame rearrangements. These files lack a portion of the clones; in checked studies, under half of the deficit traces to unresolved V genes, and the cause of the others is not known. Recorded for this sample are 200,000 or so clones; more than 75% of them occurred a single time. In total, the top ten clones hold around 0.42% of the sample. Sequences were obtained from PBMCs. The receptors originated from a male donor in good health and CMV-seropositive.

The CDR3 nucleotides are TGTGCCAGCAGCCGTAGCGGGAAGGATACGCAGTATTTT. It specifies CASSRSGKDTQYF. The chain has TRBV5-6 and TRBJ2-3, with 8 nucleotides matching TRBD2. The CDR3 consists of 13 residues. Germline V lookup: CDR1 SGHDT, CDR2 YYEEEE. V lost 4 bases, J lost 6 bases, and 4 bases stayed unmatched.

CDR3 amino acids: CASSQDSPRLAFF. Here the CDR3 DNA reads TGTGCCAGCAGCCAAGACTCACCTCGGTTGGCTTTCTTT. V gene TRBV4-2 combines with J gene TRBJ1-1, with D uncertain. V shed 0 bases and J shed 11 bases, with 13 bases lying between them. The germline V gene has CDR1 LGHNA and CDR2 YNFKEQ. This CDR3 has 13 residues.

The J gene is TRBJ2-2, the V gene TRBV5-1, with TRBD1 as a possible D gene (5 bases). The CDR3 contains 16 residues. Trimming took 0 bases from V and 0 from J, leaving 9 bases between them. The germline V gene has CDR1 SGHRS and CDR2 YFSETQ. The CDR3 protein is CASSLGTGSNTGELFF. CDR3 sequence (DNA): TGCGCCAGCAGCTTGGGAACAGGATCGAACACCGGGGAGCTGTTTTTT. Complete variable domain (other parts from reference TRBV5-1 and TRBJ2-2): KAGVTQTPRYLIKTRGQQVTLSCSPISGHRSVSWYQQTPGQGLQFLFEYFSETQRNKGNFPGRFSGRQFSNSRSEMNVSTLELGDSALYLCASSLGTGSNTGELFFGEGSRLTVL.

The chain employs TRBV30 and TRBJ1-6, with TRBD1 as a possible D gene (6 bases). Germline lookup yields CDR1 GTSNPN and CDR2 SVGIG (reference sequence). The CDR3 totals 10 residues. V was pared by 8 bases and J by 9 bases, with 8 bases between. The CDR3 is CAIQGSPLHF. DNA of the CDR3: TGTGCCATACAGGGTTCACCCCTCCACTTT.

The V and J genes are TRBV5-5 and TRBJ2-3; D is possibly TRBD1 (5 bases). Germline CDR1 and CDR2: SGHKS and YYEKEE (reference sequence). V was trimmed by 2 bases and J by 3 bases, leaving 16 bases between them. The CDR3 extends over 16 amino acids. CDR3 sequence (DNA): TGTGCCAGCAGCTTCCTCCCGGCCGCAGGGACAGATACGCAGTATTTT. It yields the protein CASSFLPAAGTDTQYF.

The chain links TRBV28 to TRBJ2-7, with D perhaps matching TRBD2 (7 bases). V was shortened by 8 bases and J by 1 base, with 12 bases between the two germline ends. This CDR3 spans 13 amino acids. The germline gives CDR1 MDHEN, CDR2 SYDVKM. The CDR3 is CASYREGSYEQYF. The DNA of the CDR3 is TGTGCCAGCTACAGGGAGGGGTCCTACGAGCAGTACTTC.

CDR3 nucleotide sequence: TGTGCCAGCAGCTTAAGGTGGTCGGACACTCTTCACTCCTACAATGAGCAGTTCTTC. It translates to CASSLRWSDTLHSYNEQFF. The V gene is TRBV7-2, the J gene TRBJ2-1; D might be TRBD1 (5 bases). The V gene lost 2 bases and the J gene lost 0 bases, with 20 bases spanning the gap. The CDR3 consists of 19 residues. Germline lookup yields CDR1 SGHTA and CDR2 FQGNSA.

The chain's CDR3 is CASSPPRDRGLWGYTF. The CDR3 nucleotides read TGCGCCAGCAGCCCCCCCAGGGACAGGGGGCTATGGGGCTACACCTTC. The V and J genes are TRBV4-1 and TRBJ1-2, with TRBD1 matching over 12 bases. The CDR3 covers 16 residues. Trimming at V came to 4 bases and at J to 8 bases, leaving 11 bases not matched to a gene. The germline CDR1 and CDR2 sequences are MGHRA and YSYEKL.